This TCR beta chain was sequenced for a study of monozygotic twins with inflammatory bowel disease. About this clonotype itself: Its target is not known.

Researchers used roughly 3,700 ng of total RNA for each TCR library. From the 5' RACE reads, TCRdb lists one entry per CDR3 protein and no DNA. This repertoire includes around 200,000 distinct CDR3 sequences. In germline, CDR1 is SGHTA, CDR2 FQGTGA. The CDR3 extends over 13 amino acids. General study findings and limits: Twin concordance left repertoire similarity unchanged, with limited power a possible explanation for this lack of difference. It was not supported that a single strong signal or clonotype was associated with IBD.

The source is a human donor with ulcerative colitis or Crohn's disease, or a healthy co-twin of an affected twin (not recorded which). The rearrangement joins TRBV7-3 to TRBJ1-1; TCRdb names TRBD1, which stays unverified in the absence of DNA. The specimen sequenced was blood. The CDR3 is CASSLTGGGEAFF.